This T cell receptor beta chain was profiled in a study of blood T cell repertoires in COVID-19. For the study at large: In each case, the material was cDNA or gDNA derived from T cells, B-cell-depleted T cells, or PBMCs.

V lost 6 bases, J lost 1 base, and 9 bases lay in between. CDR3 length: 13 amino acids. Germline-derived CDR1 and CDR2 are LGHNA and YSLEER. The repertoire was sequenced with immunoSEQ multiplex PCR; TCRdb's copy has only in-frame clones and lacks some. The sample shows 250,000 to 350,000 clones, about 90% of them seen only once. The specimen sequenced was peripheral blood. This chain links TRBV4-3 with TRBJ1-1, with D possibly being TRBD1 (5 bases). The TCR comes from a woman aged 45-59 years who had recovered from COVID-19. The CDR3 DNA reads TGCGCCAGCAGGCTGACAGCGAACACTGAAGCTTTCTTT. Its protein is CASRLTANTEAFF.